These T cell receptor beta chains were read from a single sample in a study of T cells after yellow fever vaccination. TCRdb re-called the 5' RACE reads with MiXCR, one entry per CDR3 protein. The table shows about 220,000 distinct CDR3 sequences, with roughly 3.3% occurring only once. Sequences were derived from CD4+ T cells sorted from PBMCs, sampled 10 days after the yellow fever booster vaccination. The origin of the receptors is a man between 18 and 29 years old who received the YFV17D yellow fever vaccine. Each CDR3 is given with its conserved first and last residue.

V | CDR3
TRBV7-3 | CASSPRLTSGGPLGTGELFF
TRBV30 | CAWTNSYNSPLHF
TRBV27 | CATSGGARSTGELFF
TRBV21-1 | CASSKCPPTSGGPNGELFF
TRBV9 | CASSSNWGPQETQYF
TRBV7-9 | CASSIWTGNTEAFF
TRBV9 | CASSTQGTNEKLFF
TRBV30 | CARTREFPSGANVLTF
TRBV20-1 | CSARNPAGAHHEQFF
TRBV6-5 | CASSYSGRGGRDSPLHF
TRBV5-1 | CASSYRGRQYVGSTDTQYF
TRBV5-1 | CASSPQGISPDGANVLTF
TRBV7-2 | CASSPDLGRTNYGYTF
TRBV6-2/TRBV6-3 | CASSSESREQYF
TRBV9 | CASGAVGSTGELFF
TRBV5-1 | CASSRNPRDISGANVLTF
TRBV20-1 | CSASESRRGETQYF
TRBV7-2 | CASSLVGYEETQYF
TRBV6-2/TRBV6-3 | CASRSAGPRYGYTF
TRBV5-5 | CASSLEVTEAFF
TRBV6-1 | CASSQDRGDTEAFF
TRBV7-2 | CASSLPGYGYTF
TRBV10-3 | CAISAGGNQPQHF
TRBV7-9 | CASSPQGGDGQPQHF
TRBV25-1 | CASSVQGANTIYF
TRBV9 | CASSVDPAGATNEKLFF
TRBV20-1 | CSASYGANVLTF
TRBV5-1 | CASSLGQLSYNEQFF
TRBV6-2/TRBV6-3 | CASQDSRRGNSPLHF
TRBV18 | CASLSGVPMNTEAFF
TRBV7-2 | CASSTRQGQIFF
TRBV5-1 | CASSLEGRDTEAFF
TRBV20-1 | CSSITDPSTDTQYF
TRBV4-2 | CASSLTSGTSGNNEQFF
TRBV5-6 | CASSFPSGAETQYF
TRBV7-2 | CASSYDGGANDEQYF
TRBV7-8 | CASVAGGPRETQYF
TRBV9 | CARSRTGINQPQHF
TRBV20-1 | CSANSGGSYNEQFF
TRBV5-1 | CASSPSGTDTQYF
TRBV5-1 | CASSIDGPPADEQFF
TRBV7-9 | CASSLIRETQYF
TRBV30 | CAWSRPGGQETQYF
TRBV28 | CASNPTGFSVTGANVLTF